The rows below give T cell receptor beta chains drawn from one sample of a study of T-cell reconstitution after alpha-beta-depleted transplantation in children. Using its own MiXCR run on the PCR reads, TCRdb lists one record per CDR3 protein. The sample has over 150,000 distinct CDR3 sequences; 6.6% are singletons. The material sequenced was PBMCs, taken before TCRalphabeta/CD19-depleted stem cell transplant. These receptors originate from a boy between 2 and 10 years old with acute lymphoblastic leukemia, due to receive a stem cell transplant. Both conserved end residues are part of each CDR3. The order of the fields is J gene, V gene, CDR3 protein.

>TRBJ2-7|TRBV20-1
CSAIRRDTTYEQYF
>TRBJ2-7|TRBV12-3/TRBV12-4
CASSIYIRHRAYEQYF
>TRBJ2-5|TRBV5-5
CASSPIGWMQETQYF
>TRBJ2-2|TRBV6-2/TRBV6-3
CASTSEGRTGELFF
>TRBJ1-5|TRBV6-5
CASGKASGGQPQHF
>TRBJ2-2|TRBV2
CASREWTSGRGELFF
>TRBJ1-1|TRBV20-1
CSAYDKNTEAFF
>TRBJ2-3|TRBV29-1
CSVGSGGADTQYF
>TRBJ2-2|TRBV7-8
CASSLGGAGITGELFF
>TRBJ2-3|TRBV7-9
CASSFQGGVPDTQYF
>TRBJ2-7|TRBV29-1
CSVLSGPEQYF
>TRBJ2-5|TRBV2
CASTTPGLAGQETQYF
>TRBJ2-7|TRBV5-1
CASSLGLAGSRSSYEQYF
>TRBJ2-7|TRBV20-1
CSARELAPVSYEQYF
>TRBJ2-7|TRBV7-2
CASSRGLKKHEQYF
>TRBJ1-6|TRBV20-1
CSALTGTGSPLHF
>TRBJ2-3|TRBV5-1
CASSLGPPGRSTDTQYF
>TRBJ2-7|TRBV6-6
CASMRPPREQYF
>TRBJ2-2|TRBV7-2
CASSSVRGDTGELFF
>TRBJ2-1|TRBV29-1
CSVEATSKGEQFF
>TRBJ2-4|TRBV20-1
CSAYRVSKNIQYF
>TRBJ2-7|TRBV12-5
CASALAGGQGYEQYF
>TRBJ1-2|TRBV20-1
CSARDYGYTF
>TRBJ2-3|TRBV5-6
CASSRGTSGTDTQYF
>TRBJ2-7|TRBV10-3
CAISEGAYEQYF
>TRBJ2-7|TRBV28
CASSLGGRSYEQYF
>TRBJ1-5|TRBV5-8
CASSPQGWRNQPQHF
>TRBJ2-5|TRBV21-1
CASTDRQETQYF
>TRBJ2-1|TRBV20-1
CSAIPGVNSYNEQFF
>TRBJ2-1|TRBV2
CASSGATAEQFF
>TRBJ1-5|TRBV28
CASSTLPGQGAYNQPQHF